This T cell receptor (beta chain) is drawn from a study of T-cell memory formation after mild COVID-19. V shed 1 base and J shed 0 bases, with 14 bases lying between them. From germline, CDR1 is SGHRS and CDR2 YFSETQ. CDR3 length: 16 residues. Employing constant-segment primers, 5'RACE generated TCR alpha and TCR beta cDNA libraries bearing sample barcodes and UMIs. TCRdb reprocessed the 5' RACE reads via MiXCR and lists one record per CDR3 protein. The sample gives 450,000 to 650,000 distinct CDR3 sequences, less than 25% of which show up once; approximately 8% is in the top ten. The sequence came from an adult woman who had mild COVID-19 (a few samples of this study predate the infection). Cell type and time point are not known. Sequenced material: PBMCs or a T cell subset sorted from them (not recorded which). The chain is built from TRBV5-1 and TRBJ2-7, with a possible D match to TRBD1 (6 bases). The CDR3 protein is CASSLTGHAYSYEQYF. The CDR3 DNA is TGCGCCAGCAGCTTGACGGGACACGCTTACTCCTACGAGCAGTACTTC.